Listed below are T cell receptor beta chains from one sample, sequenced in a study of cytomegalovirus exposure and HLA in healthy donors. Produced via immunoSEQ multiplex PCR; TCRdb's table is partial and in-frame only. The sample yields about 99,000 clones, under 85% seen once. Sequencing was carried out using PBMCs. These TCRs come from a man aged 45 to 65 in good health and CMV-seropositive. The CDR3 runs from the conserved cysteine through the conserved F or W. Fields, in order: V gene, J gene, clone size, D gene, CDR3 protein, CDR3 DNA. D genes are given only for firm matches. Only some rows state a clone size, as once, few, many or a class for expanded clones.

TRBV15	TRBJ1-5	.	.	CATSRDLGASNQPQHF	TGTGCCACCAGCAGAGATCTGGGGGCTAGCAATCAGCCCCAGCATTTT
TRBV19	TRBJ2-1	.	.	CASSSSTGWNEQFF	TGTGCCAGTAGTTCCAGTACGGGATGGAATGAGCAGTTCTTC
TRBV9	TRBJ2-7	.	TRBD1	CASSPGVGTGHYEQYF	TGTGCCAGCAGCCCAGGGGTAGGGACAGGGCACTACGAGCAGTACTTC
TRBV6-6	TRBJ2-7	.	TRBD1	CASRPGQDSYEQYF	TGTGCCAGCAGGCCGGGACAGGACTCCTACGAGCAGTACTTC
TRBV2	TRBJ2-7	.	TRBD1	CASLRDSPYEQYF	TGTGCCAGCCTCCGGGACAGCCCCTACGAGCAGTACTTC
TRBV7-9	TRBJ2-7	.	.	CASSIPGLDTYEQYF	TGTGCCAGCAGTATCCCGGGACTGGATACCTACGAGCAGTACTTC
TRBV5-6	TRBJ2-1	few	TRBD1	CASSPGQDEQFF	TGTGCCAGCAGCCCCGGACAGGATGAGCAGTTCTTC
TRBV14	TRBJ1-1	.	.	CASSQDTGSAFF	TGTGCCAGCAGCCAAGACACAGGTTCCGCATTCTTT
TRBV5-1	TRBJ2-3	.	TRBD1	CASSAQTGGPTDTQYF	TGCGCCAGCAGCGCCCAGACAGGGGGGCCCACAGATACGCAGTATTTT
TRBV19	TRBJ2-1	few	TRBD2	CASSIDSGSSYNEQFF	TGTGCCAGTAGTATAGATAGCGGGAGCTCCTACAATGAGCAGTTCTTC
TRBV30	TRBJ1-1	.	.	CAWLRTANTEAFF	TGTGCCTGGCTCCGGACAGCCAACACTGAAGCTTTCTTT
TRBV30	TRBJ2-3	.	TRBD2	CALSGRAGTDTQYF	TGTGCCTTGAGCGGGAGGGCCGGTACAGATACGCAGTATTTT
TRBV2	TRBJ2-2	.	TRBD2	CASRGREYTGELFF	TGTGCCAGCAGGGGGAGGGAATACACCGGGGAGCTGTTTTTT
TRBV28	TRBJ1-1	.	TRBD1	CASRTADSDRDEAFF	TGTGCCAGCAGGACGGCCGACTCTGACAGGGATGAAGCTTTCTTT
TRBV27	TRBJ2-7	.	TRBD1	CASSPRRTGGGEQYF	TGTGCCAGCAGTCCCCGTAGGACAGGGGGGGGCGAGCAGTACTTC
TRBV11-2	TRBJ2-5	.	.	CASSLASVQETQYF	TGTGCCAGCAGCTTGGCTAGCGTACAAGAGACCCAGTACTTC
TRBV20-1	TRBJ1-1	.	.	CSARGHAEAFF	TGCAGTGCTAGAGGCCACGCGGAAGCTTTCTTT
TRBV6-6	TRBJ2-7	.	TRBD1	CASSTTGLRSEQYF	TGTGCCAGCAGTACGACAGGGCTCAGATCCGAGCAGTACTTC
TRBV19	TRBJ2-7	.	TRBD1	CASRNAGTGYEQYF	TGTGCCAGTAGAAACGCCGGGACAGGCTACGAGCAGTACTTC
TRBV5-4	TRBJ2-3	.	.	CASSLSGDTQYF	TGTGCCAGCAGCCTCAGCGGAGATACGCAGTATTTT
TRBV30	TRBJ2-1	.	.	CAWSGERYEQFF	TGTGCCTGGAGTGGAGAACGCTATGAGCAGTTCTTC
TRBV4-2	TRBJ2-7	.	TRBD2	CASSQGQVGLAEETYEQYF	TGTGCCAGCAGCCAAGGACAGGTGGGACTAGCGGAAGAGACCTACGAGCAGTACTTC
TRBV7-2	TRBJ1-1	.	.	CASSPWRSLRAEAFF	TGTGCCAGCAGCCCCTGGAGGTCCCTGAGGGCTGAAGCTTTCTTT
TRBV28	TRBJ1-5	few	.	CASSSQQRPQHF	TGTGCCAGCAGTTCACAGCAGAGGCCCCAGCATTTT
TRBV27	TRBJ2-7	.	.	CASSNRVMYEQYF	TGTGCCAGCAGTAACAGGGTGATGTACGAGCAGTACTTC
TRBV4-1	TRBJ2-1	.	.	CASSREVAQLYNEQFF	TGCGCCAGCAGCCGGGAGGTCGCCCAACTCTACAATGAGCAGTTCTTC
TRBV4-2	TRBJ1-1	few	.	CASSQRTEDMNTEAFF	TGTGCCAGCAGCCAACGGACAGAAGACATGAACACTGAAGCTTTCTTT
TRBV11-1	TRBJ2-1	.	TRBD2	CASSSVAGRDGQFF	TGTGCCAGCAGTTCCGTAGCGGGAAGGGATGGGCAGTTCTTC
TRBV6-4	TRBJ2-2	.	TRBD2	CASSQSGMNTGELFF	TGTGCCAGCAGTCAAAGCGGGATGAACACCGGGGAGCTGTTTTTT
TRBV6-5	TRBJ2-1	.	TRBD1	CASSDRDRHNEQFF	TGTGCCAGCAGTGACCGGGACAGGCACAATGAGCAGTTCTTC
TRBV7-3	TRBJ2-2	.	TRBD2	CASSLKAGGTGELFF	TGTGCCAGCAGCTTAAAGGCGGGAGGGACCGGGGAGCTGTTTTTT
TRBV6-1	TRBJ1-5	medium-sized	.	CASSRYDNNQPQHF	TGTGCCAGCAGTAGATATGACAACAATCAGCCCCAGCATTTT
TRBV11-2	TRBJ2-7	.	TRBD1	CASTRDRASYEQYF	TGTGCCAGCACCCGCGACAGGGCCTCCTACGAGCAGTACTTC
TRBV29-1	TRBJ2-2	few	.	CSVDFAGQTGELFF	TGCAGCGTTGATTTCGCAGGGCAAACCGGGGAGCTGTTTTTT
TRBV7-2	TRBJ2-2	.	TRBD2	CASSAGGRVYTGELFF	TGTGCCAGCAGCGCAGGCGGGAGGGTGTACACCGGGGAGCTGTTTTTT
TRBV4-1	TRBJ2-7	.	TRBD2	CASSQDWLAGGPSSYEQYF	TGCGCCAGCAGCCAAGATTGGCTAGCGGGAGGGCCGAGCTCCTACGAGCAGTACTTC
TRBV5-1	TRBJ2-7	.	TRBD1	CASSTGTGGSEQYF	TGCGCCAGCAGCACTGGGACAGGGGGCTCCGAGCAGTACTTC
TRBV7-9	TRBJ2-1	.	TRBD2	CASSLMGLAGVNEQFF	TGTGCCAGCAGCTTAATGGGACTAGCGGGAGTCAATGAGCAGTTCTTC
TRBV10-3	TRBJ1-1	.	.	CAISINGRNTEAFF	TGTGCCATCAGCATAAACGGGAGGAACACTGAAGCTTTCTTT
TRBV30	TRBJ2-3	.	TRBD2	CAWSVMAGVGDTQYF	TGTGCCTGGAGTGTAATGGCGGGAGTTGGAGATACGCAGTATTTT
TRBV28	TRBJ1-5	.	.	CASSSNSLNQPQHF	TGTGCCAGCAGTTCGAACAGCCTCAATCAGCCCCAGCATTTT
TRBV7-2	TRBJ2-7	.	TRBD2	CASSPSPAGGFYEQYF	TGTGCCAGCAGCCCCTCCCCAGCGGGAGGGTTCTACGAGCAGTACTTC
TRBV4-3	TRBJ2-7	.	.	CASSQVGGGGGGEQYF	TGCGCCAGCAGCCAAGTAGGGGGAGGAGGGGGCGGCGAGCAGTACTTC
TRBV4-1	TRBJ2-7	.	.	CASSLEQPSYEQYF	TGCGCCAGCAGCCTCGAACAGCCCTCCTACGAGCAGTACTTC
TRBV2	TRBJ1-2	.	.	CASMGTYGYTF	TGTGCCAGCATGGGGACTTATGGCTACACCTTC
TRBV15	TRBJ2-7	.	TRBD1	CATSRRPGQGGRLGSYEQYF	TGTGCCACCAGCAGACGTCCTGGACAGGGGGGTCGTTTAGGCTCCTACGAGCAGTACTTC
TRBV5-4	TRBJ2-1	.	TRBD2	CASSTGLAQSSYNEQFF	TGTGCCAGCAGCACCGGACTAGCTCAGAGCTCCTACAATGAGCAGTTCTTC
TRBV25-1	TRBJ2-5	.	TRBD2	CASSETSGAKETQYF	TGTGCCAGCAGTGAGACTAGCGGGGCCAAAGAGACCCAGTACTTC
TRBV7-2	TRBJ1-2	.	.	CASSLGPTYYGYTF	TGTGCCAGCAGCTTAGGGCCAACCTACTATGGCTACACCTTC
TRBV6-1	TRBJ1-5	.	.	CASSERGSNQPQHF	TGTGCCAGCAGTGAACGGGGGAGCAATCAGCCCCAGCATTTT
TRBV4-1	TRBJ2-1	.	TRBD2	CASSQDPSGSTLSSRFF	TGCGCCAGCAGCCAAGACCCTAGCGGGAGTACACTGAGCAGTCGGTTCTTC
TRBV7-3	TRBJ2-5	.	TRBD2	CASRLAGGPGETQYF	TGTGCCAGCAGGCTAGCGGGAGGGCCGGGAGAGACCCAGTACTTC
TRBV6-1	TRBJ2-3	.	TRBD2	CASSPGLGGTDTQYF	TGTGCCAGCAGCCCCGGACTAGGAGGCACAGATACGCAGTATTTT
TRBV7-9	TRBJ2-7	.	TRBD1	CASSLGQMSYEQYF	TGTGCCAGCAGCTTGGGACAGATGTCCTACGAGCAGTACTTC
TRBV6-5	TRBJ1-1	.	.	CASSPGGTEAFF	TGTGCCAGCAGCCCGGGAGGGACTGAAGCTTTCTTT
TRBV5-5	TRBJ1-3	.	.	CASSPRAPGNTIYF	TGTGCCAGCAGCCCCAGGGCGCCTGGAAACACCATATATTTT
TRBV5-1	TRBJ2-1	.	.	CASSLEGASYNEQFF	TGCGCCAGCAGCTTGGAGGGAGCTTCCTACAATGAGCAGTTCTTC
TRBV11-2	TRBJ2-7	.	.	CASSYGGSYEQYF	TGTGCCAGCAGCTACGGAGGGTCCTACGAGCAGTACTTC
TRBV11-3	TRBJ2-3	.	TRBD2	CASKSGGGDTQYF	TGTGCCAGCAAGTCGGGAGGCGGGGATACGCAGTATTTT